One and the same sample provided the 16 T cell receptor beta chains below, sequenced in a study. The sorted Tregs were CD4+CD25+CD127-/low cells. Using its own MiXCR run on the 5' RACE reads, TCRdb lists one record per CDR3 protein. The sample contains about 10,000 distinct CDR3 sequences, 14% of which appear only once. Sequencing input: Tregs sorted from blood. These receptors all come from a female donor with breast cancer.

A note on this clonotype: This may stem from a read error, because a much larger clone lies one nucleotide away. This rearrangement joins TRBV4-1 to TRBJ2-5; D unclear. Germline V gene data show CDR1 as MGHRA and CDR2 as YSYEKL. Trimming removed 8 bases at V and 3 bases at J, with 7 bases between. The CDR3 consists of 11 residues. For the CDR3, the DNA is TGCGCCAGCGGCCGGGAAGAGACCCAGTACTTC. This gives the protein CASGREETQYF.

This clonotype was detected only a few times. The V gene is TRBV4-1, the J gene TRBJ1-2; 10 positions agree with TRBD1. The germline CDR1 and CDR2 sequences are MGHRA and YSYEKL. J gave up 8 bases and V 3 bases, and 9 bases lay outside the gene matches. This CDR3 has 15 amino acids. The CDR3 nucleotides are TGCGCCAGCAGCCAGACACCGGGACAGGGGAACGGCTACACCTTC. It yields the protein CASSQTPGQGNGYTF.

The sample holds a few counts of this clonotype. This sequence joins TRBV6-6 and TRBJ1-4; D call uncertain. This CDR3 has 12 amino acids. Germline CDR1 reads MNHNY; CDR2 reads SVGAGI (reference sequence). V was trimmed by 8 bases and J by 7 bases, leaving 11 bases between them. CDR3 protein: CASGRGLEKLFF. The CDR3 nucleotides are TGTGCCAGCGGCAGAGGGCTTGAAAAACTGTTTTTT.

This clonotype was recorded many times. The chain employs TRBV5-1 and TRBJ2-6; D gene ambiguous. V gave up 4 bases and J gave up 4 bases, with 21 bases separating them. Germline CDR1 and CDR2: SGHRS and YFSETQ. This CDR3 has 18 amino acids. CDR3 amino acids: CASSLDNSGVGGANVLTF. The CDR3, as DNA: TGCGCCAGCAGCCTAGACAATTCTGGGGTTGGAGGGGCCAACGTCCTGACTTTC.

In this sample, this clonotype turned up many times. The conserved phenylalanine or tryptophan is not found at the CDR3 terminus, so this likely reflects a read error. This sequence joins TRBV12-3 or TRBV12-4 and TRBJ1-4; D call uncertain. Between the trimmed V and J ends, which lost 7 bases and 5 bases, there was a span of 14 bases. The CDR3 consists of 14 residues. The CDR3 loop is CASKDSPNNEKLFS. The CDR3 DNA reads as TGTGCCAGCAAGGACTCCCCGAACAATGAAAAACTGTTTTCT.

This clonotype was counted many times. The rearrangement uses TRBV5-1 and TRBJ2-1, with D maybe TRBD2 (6 bases). The CDR3 is 16 residues long. Trimming pared 0 bases from V and 4 bases from J, leaving 14 bases between. Germline-derived CDR1 and CDR2 are SGHRS and YFSETQ. The CDR3 is CASSLASAGSYNEQFF. The CDR3 bases are TGCGCCAGCAGCTTGGCCTCAGCGGGCAGTTACAATGAGCAGTTCTTC.

About this clonotype: The conserved closing phenylalanine or tryptophan is absent in this CDR3, likely reflecting a read error. The chain has TRBV11-2 and TRBJ2-2; no clear D gene. Trimming shortened V by 4 bases and J by 6 bases, and 18 bases separated the two germline ends. Germline V gene sequence: CDR1 SGHAT, CDR2 FQNNGV. This CDR3 region has 16 residues. The DNA of the CDR3 is TGTGCCAGCAGCTGGCTTAGGTTCTCTCAATCCGGGGAGCTGTTTTCT. Its translation is CASSWLRFSQSGELFS.

This clonotype was seen at least ten times. This rearrangement joins TRBV20-1 to TRBJ2-7; 8 bases match TRBD1. V dropped 5 bases and J dropped 4; count of bases not matched to a gene: 7. Germline CDR1 is DFQATT and CDR2 is SNEGSKA (reference sequence). The CDR3 extends over 13 amino acids. In DNA form, the CDR3 reads TGCAGTGCTGTCGGACAGGGAGTATACGAGCAGTACTTC. As protein: CSAVGQGVYEQYF.

As for this clonotype: A much larger clone lies a single base off, so this may be a read error. The missing conserved phenylalanine or tryptophan at the end of this CDR3 makes a read error likely. The V gene is TRBV20-1, the J gene TRBJ2-5; unclear D gene. The CDR3 runs 12 residues. In germline, CDR1 is DFQATT, CDR2 SNEGSKA (reference sequence). CDR3 sequence (DNA): TGCGGTGCCGGACCCCGGGCAGAGACCCAGTACGTC. Protein product: CGAGPRAETQYV.

Worth noting for this clonotype: A much larger clone sits a single nucleotide away, making a read error possible. The genes are TRBV7-6 and TRBJ2-3; no reliable D call. This CDR3 spans 12 amino acids. Germline V gives CDR1 SGHVS, CDR2 FNYEAQ. The CDR3 here is CASSATPDAQYF. The CDR3 coding sequence is TGTGCCAGCAGCGCCACCCCAGATGCGCAGTATTTT. The full variable domain, rest sourced from reference TRBV7-6 and TRBJ2-3, is GAGVSQSPRYKVTKRGQDVALRCDPISGHVSLYWYRQALGQGPEFLTYFNYEAQQDKSGLPNDRFSAERPEGSISTLTIQRTEQRDSAMYRCASSATPDAQYFGPGTRLTVL.

The CDR3 DNA is TGCGCCAGCAGCATCAGGGGGGAGAATGAAAAACTGTTTTTT. Its protein is CASSIRGENEKLFF. The rearrangement links TRBV5-1 to TRBJ1-4; TRBD1 agrees at 7 bases. The CDR3 is 14 amino acids. Germline values: CDR1 SGHRS, CDR2 YFSETQ. V was pared by 4 bases and J by 5 bases, with 5 bases of the junction left unmatched. The full variable domain, rest sourced from reference TRBV5-1 and TRBJ1-4, is KAGVTQTPRYLIKTRGQQVTLSCSPISGHRSVSWYQQTPGQGLQFLFEYFSETQRNKGNFPGRFSGRQFSNSRSEMNVSTLELGDSALYLCASSIRGENEKLFFGSGTQLSVL.

By share, this clonotype ranks as medium-sized. The chain combines TRBV6-1 with TRBJ1-6; perhaps TRBD1 as D (6 bases). With 7 bases removed from V and 6 bases from J, the gap between germline ends came to 16 bases. CDR1 and CDR2 from the germline V gene are MNHNS and SASEGT. The CDR3 has 15 amino acids. DNA of the CDR3: TGTGCCAGCACCCTAGGAGGAGGGGGTAATTCACCCCTCCACTTT. Amino acid sequence: CASTLGGGGNSPLHF.

This clonotype turned up a few times. The rearrangement joins TRBV18 to TRBJ1-2; TRBD1 matches 11 bases. The V segment lost 8 bases and the J segment 8 bases; nucleotides outside the gene matches: 19. The CDR3 consists of 17 residues. Germline V gives CDR1 KGHSH, CDR2 LQKENI. CDR3 region: CASLQGGQGVLPAGYTF. CDR3 coding DNA: TGTGCCAGCCTACAAGGGGGACAGGGGGTCCTTCCGGCGGGCTACACCTTC.

With regard to this clonotype: A much bigger clone sits one base away, suggesting this may be a read error. V usage is TRBV5-1 and J usage is TRBJ2-1, with D unclear. This CDR3 has 14 amino acids. CDR1 is SGHRS and CDR2 is YFSETQ in the germline V gene. In DNA form, the CDR3 reads TGCGCCAGCAGCTTAGGCAGTCTCGGCAATGGGCAGTTCTTC. Translating it yields CASSLGSLGNGQFF. The variable domain in full, with the rest retrieved from reference TRBV5-1 and TRBJ2-1, is KAGVTQTPRYLIKTRGQQVTLSCSPISGHRSVSWYQQTPGQGLQFLFEYFSETQRNKGNFPGRFSGRQFSNSRSEMNVSTLELGDSALYLCASSLGSLGNGQFFGPGTRLTVL.

In this sample, this clonotype turned up many times. The chain recombines TRBV12-3 or TRBV12-4 with TRBJ1-1, with D uncertain. The V end was cut by 10 bases, the J end by 4 bases, with 13 bases between. The CDR3 spans 12 residues. The CDR3 DNA reads TGTGCCACTCATGGGGTTTCCACTGAAGCTTTCTTT. It specifies CATHGVSTEAFF.

This clonotype was found once. The CDR3: CASSPIGTSGNNEQFF. Written as DNA, the CDR3 is TGTGCCAGCTCACCCATCGGGACTAGCGGGAACAATGAGCAGTTCTTC. The genes are TRBV18 and TRBJ2-1; 13 positions agree with TRBD2. After removal of 3 bases from V and 5 bases from J, the junction contained 4 bases not matched to a gene. Per the germline V gene, CDR1 is KGHSH and CDR2 is LQKENI. This CDR3 is 16 amino acids long.